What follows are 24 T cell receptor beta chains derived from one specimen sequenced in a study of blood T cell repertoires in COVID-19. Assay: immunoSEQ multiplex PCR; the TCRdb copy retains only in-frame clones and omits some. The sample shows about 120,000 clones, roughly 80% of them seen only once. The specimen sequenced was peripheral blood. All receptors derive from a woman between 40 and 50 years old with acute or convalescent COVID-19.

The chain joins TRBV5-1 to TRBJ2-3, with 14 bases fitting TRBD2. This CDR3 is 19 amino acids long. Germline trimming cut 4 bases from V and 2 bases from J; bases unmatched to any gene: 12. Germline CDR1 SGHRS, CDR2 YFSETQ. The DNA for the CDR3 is TGCGCCAGCAGCAAGACTAGCGGGGGGGCCTCCTCTATCACAGATACGCAGTATTTT. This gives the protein CASSKTSGGASSITDTQYF.

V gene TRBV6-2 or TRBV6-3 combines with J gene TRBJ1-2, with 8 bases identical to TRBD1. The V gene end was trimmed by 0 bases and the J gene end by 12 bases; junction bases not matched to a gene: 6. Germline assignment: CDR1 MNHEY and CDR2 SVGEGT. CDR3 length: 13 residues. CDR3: CASSYSGQGSNTF. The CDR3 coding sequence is TGTGCCAGCAGTTACTCTGGACAGGGAAGCAACACCTTC.

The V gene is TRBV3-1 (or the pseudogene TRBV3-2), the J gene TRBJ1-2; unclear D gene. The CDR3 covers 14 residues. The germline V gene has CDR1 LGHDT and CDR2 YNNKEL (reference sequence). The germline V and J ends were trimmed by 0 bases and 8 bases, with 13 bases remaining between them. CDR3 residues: CASSQDWSGRGYTF. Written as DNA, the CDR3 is TGTGCCAGCAGCCAAGATTGGTCCGGGAGAGGCTACACCTTC.

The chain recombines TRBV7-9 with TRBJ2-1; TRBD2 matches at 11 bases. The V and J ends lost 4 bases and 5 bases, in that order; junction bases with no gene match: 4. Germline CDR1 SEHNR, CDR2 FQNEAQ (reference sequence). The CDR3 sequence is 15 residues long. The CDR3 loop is CASSSGTSGHNEQFF. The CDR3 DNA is TGTGCCAGCAGCTCCGGGACTAGCGGTCACAATGAGCAGTTCTTC.

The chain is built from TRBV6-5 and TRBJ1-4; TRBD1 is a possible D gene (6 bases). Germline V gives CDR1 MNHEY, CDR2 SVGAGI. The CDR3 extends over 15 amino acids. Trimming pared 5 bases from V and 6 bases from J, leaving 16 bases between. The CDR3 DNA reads TGTGCCAGCAGTCTTTACAGGGCGGGTGATGAAAAACTGTTTTTT. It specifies CASSLYRAGDEKLFF.

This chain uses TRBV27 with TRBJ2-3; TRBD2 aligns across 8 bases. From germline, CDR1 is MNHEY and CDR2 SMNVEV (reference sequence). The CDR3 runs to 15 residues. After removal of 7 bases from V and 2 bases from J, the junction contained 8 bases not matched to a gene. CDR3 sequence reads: CASTIGLAFTDTQYF. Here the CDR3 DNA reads TGTGCCAGCACCATAGGACTAGCTTTCACAGATACGCAGTATTTT.

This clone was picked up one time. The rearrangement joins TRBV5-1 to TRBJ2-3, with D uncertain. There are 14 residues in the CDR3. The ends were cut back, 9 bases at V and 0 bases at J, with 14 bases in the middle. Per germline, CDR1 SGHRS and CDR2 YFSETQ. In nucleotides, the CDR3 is TGCGCCACCCGACAATTACCTAGCACAGATACGCAGTATTTT. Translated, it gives CATRQLPSTDTQYF.

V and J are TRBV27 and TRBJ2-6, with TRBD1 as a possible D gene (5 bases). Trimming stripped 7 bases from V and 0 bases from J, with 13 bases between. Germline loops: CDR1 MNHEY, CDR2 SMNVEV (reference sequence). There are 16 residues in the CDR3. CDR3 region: CASKDIERSGANVLTF. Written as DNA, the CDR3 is TGTGCCAGCAAGGACATAGAACGCTCTGGGGCCAACGTCCTGACTTTC. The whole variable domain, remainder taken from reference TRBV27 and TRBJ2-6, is EAQVTQNPRYLITVTGKKLTVTCSQNMNHEYMSWYRQDPGLGLRQIYYSMNVEVTDKGDVPEGYKVSRKEKRNFPLILESPSPNQTSLYFCASKDIERSGANVLTFGAGSRLTVL.

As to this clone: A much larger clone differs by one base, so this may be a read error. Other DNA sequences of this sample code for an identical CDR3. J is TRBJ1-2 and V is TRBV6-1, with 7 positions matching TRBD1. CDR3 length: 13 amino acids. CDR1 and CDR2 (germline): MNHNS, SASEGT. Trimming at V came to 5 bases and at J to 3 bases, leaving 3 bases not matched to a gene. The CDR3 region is CASSPTGDYGYTF. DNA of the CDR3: TGTGCCAGCAGTCCCACAGGGGACTATGGCTACACCTTC.

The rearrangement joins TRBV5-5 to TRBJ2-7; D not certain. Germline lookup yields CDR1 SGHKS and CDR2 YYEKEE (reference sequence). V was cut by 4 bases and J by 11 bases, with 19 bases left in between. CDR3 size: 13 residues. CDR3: CASSQPAYVEEYF. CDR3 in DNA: TGTGCCAGCAGCCAACCTGCTTACGTTGAGGAGTACTTC.

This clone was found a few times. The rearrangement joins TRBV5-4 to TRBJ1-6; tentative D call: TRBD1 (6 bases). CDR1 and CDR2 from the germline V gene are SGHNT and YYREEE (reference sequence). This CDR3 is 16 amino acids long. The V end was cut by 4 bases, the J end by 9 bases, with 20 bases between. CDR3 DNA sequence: TGTGCCAGCAGCCTCAGGGGTCAGGGAATTAGTTCACCCCTCCACTTT. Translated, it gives CASSLRGQGISSPLHF.

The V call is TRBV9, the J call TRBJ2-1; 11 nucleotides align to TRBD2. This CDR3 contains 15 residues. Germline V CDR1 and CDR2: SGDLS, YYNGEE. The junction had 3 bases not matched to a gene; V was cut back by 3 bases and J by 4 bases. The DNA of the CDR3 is TGTGCCAGCAGCGCATCTAGCGGGGGGTACAATGAGCAGTTCTTC. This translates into CASSASSGGYNEQFF.

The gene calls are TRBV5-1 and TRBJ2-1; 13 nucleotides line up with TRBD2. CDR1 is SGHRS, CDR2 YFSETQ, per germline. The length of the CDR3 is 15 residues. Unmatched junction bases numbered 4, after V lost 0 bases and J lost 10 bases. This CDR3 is CASSLAGTSGAEQFF. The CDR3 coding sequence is TGCGCCAGCAGCTTGGCGGGGACTAGCGGGGCCGAGCAGTTCTTC.

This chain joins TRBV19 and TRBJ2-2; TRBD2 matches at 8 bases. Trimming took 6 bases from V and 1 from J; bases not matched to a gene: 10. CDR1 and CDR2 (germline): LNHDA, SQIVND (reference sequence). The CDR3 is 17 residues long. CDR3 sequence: CASSQTRGAQNTGELFF. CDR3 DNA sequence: TGTGCCAGTAGCCAGACGCGGGGGGCACAGAACACCGGGGAGCTGTTTTTT.

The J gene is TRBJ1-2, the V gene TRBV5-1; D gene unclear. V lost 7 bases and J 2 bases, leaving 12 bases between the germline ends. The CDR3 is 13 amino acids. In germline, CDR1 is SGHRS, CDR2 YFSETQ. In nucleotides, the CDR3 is TGCGCCAGCGGCCAGAGGGCGAACTATGGCTACACCTTC. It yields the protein CASGQRANYGYTF.

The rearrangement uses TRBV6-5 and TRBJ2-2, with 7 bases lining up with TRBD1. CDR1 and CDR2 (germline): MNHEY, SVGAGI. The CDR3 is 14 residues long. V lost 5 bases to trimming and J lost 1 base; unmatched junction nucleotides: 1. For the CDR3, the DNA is TGTGCCAGCAGTCGACAGGGGAACACCGGGGAGCTGTTTTTT. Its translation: CASSRQGNTGELFF.

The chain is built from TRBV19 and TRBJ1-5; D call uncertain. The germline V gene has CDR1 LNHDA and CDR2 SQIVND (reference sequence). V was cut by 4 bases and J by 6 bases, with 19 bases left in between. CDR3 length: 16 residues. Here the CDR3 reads CASSTPSIEKRQPQHF. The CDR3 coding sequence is TGTGCCAGTAGTACCCCCTCCATTGAAAAGCGTCAGCCCCAGCATTTT.

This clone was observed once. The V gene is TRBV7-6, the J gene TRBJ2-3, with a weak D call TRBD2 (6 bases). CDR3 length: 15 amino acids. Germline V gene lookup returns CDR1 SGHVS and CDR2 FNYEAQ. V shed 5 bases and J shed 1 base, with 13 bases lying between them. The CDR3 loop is CASSVEGGGTDTQYF. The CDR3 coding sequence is TGTGCCAGCAGCGTTGAGGGCGGGGGCACAGATACGCAGTATTTT.

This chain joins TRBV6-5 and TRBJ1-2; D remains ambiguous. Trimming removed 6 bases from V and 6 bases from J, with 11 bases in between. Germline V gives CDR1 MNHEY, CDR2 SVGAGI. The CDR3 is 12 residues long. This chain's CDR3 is CASSHDIDGYTF. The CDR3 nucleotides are TGTGCCAGCAGCCACGACATCGATGGCTACACCTTC.

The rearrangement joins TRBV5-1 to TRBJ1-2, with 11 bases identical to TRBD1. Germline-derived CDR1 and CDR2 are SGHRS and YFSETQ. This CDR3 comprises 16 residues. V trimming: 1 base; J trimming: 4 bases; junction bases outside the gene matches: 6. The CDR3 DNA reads TGCGCCAGCAGCTTGACGGGACAGGGGGTGGGCTATGGCTACACCTTC. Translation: CASSLTGQGVGYGYTF.

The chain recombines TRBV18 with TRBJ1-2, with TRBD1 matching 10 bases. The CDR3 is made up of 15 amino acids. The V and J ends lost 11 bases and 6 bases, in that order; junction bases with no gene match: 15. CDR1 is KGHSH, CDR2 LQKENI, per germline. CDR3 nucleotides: TGTGCCTTCAGTCTCACCGGGACAGGGGTCCATGGCTACACCTTC. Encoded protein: CAFSLTGTGVHGYTF. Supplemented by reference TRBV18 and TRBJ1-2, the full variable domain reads NAGVMQNPRHLVRRRGQEARLRCSPMKGHSHVYWYRQLPEEGLKFMVYLQKENIIDESGMPKERFSAEFPKEGPSILRIQQVVRGDSAAYFCAFSLTGTGVHGYTFGSGTRLTVV.

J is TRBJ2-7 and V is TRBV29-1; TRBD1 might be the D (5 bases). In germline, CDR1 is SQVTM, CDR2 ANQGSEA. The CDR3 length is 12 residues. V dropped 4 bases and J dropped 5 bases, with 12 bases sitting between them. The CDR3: CSVVRGPNEQYF. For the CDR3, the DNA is TGCAGCGTTGTTAGGGGCCCGAACGAGCAGTACTTC.

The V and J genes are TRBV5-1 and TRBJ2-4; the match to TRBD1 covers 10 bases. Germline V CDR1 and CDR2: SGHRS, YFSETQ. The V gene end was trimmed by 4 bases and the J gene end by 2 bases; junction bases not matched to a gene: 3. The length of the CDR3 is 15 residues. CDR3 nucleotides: TGCGCCAGCAGCAGACAGGGGGCGCCCAAAAACATTCAGTACTTC. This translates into CASSRQGAPKNIQYF.

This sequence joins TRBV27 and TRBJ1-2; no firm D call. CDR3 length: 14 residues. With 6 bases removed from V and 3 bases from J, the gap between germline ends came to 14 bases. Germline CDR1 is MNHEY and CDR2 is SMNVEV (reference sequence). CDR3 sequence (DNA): TGTGCCAGCAGGCCCCGCGGGGAATACTATGGCTACACCTTC. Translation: CASRPRGEYYGYTF.